This TCR beta chain comes out of a study of CXCR3-negative and CXCR3-positive naive CD8 T cells (dated by TCRdb to about 2019). With regard to the full study: In total, about 135 million TRB reads were obtained, or roughly 1.5 +/- 0.3 million reads per library. TRBV-TRBJ cluster analysis included naive subsets from five or six donors and memory cells from 3 donors. Data from 11 donors, pooled across two independent experiments, went into the diversity and physicochemical repertoire analyses.

Sequenced using a NextSeq 550. The Human TCR Profiling Kit (MiLaboratory) was used to prepare UMI-labeled 5' RACE TRB cDNA libraries. The full amount of extracted RNA was used for cDNA synthesis, and the full amount of resulting cDNA was used for PCR amplification. Libraries were prepared in parallel with an identical number of PCR cycles. In the paper's pipeline: MIGEC and MiXCR extracted about 53,000 +/- 10,000 unique UMI-labeled TRB cDNA molecules per library, requiring at least two reads per UMI. An average of approximately 40,000 +/- 10,000 functional in-frame TRB CDR3 nucleotide clonotypes without stop codons was found per library. After downsampling to 5000 UMI-labeled TRB molecules per sample, diversity metrics such as normalized Shannon-Wiener and Chao1 were calculated in VDJtools. VDJtools was used to calculate clonotype-size-weighted physicochemical properties of the central five CDR3 residues, namely interaction energy, strength, volume and Kidera factor 4. TCRdb reprocessed the reads into one record per CDR3 protein sequence, lacking DNA. The V and J calls come from TCRdb's annotation, not from the publication. The table for this sample lists some 130,000 distinct CDR3 sequences. Less than 0.3% of the sample is taken by the ten largest.

The study at large found these results: Comparably high repertoire diversity was found in both naive subsets, whereas much lower repertoire diversity was found in memory CD8+ T cells. Similar TRBV-TRBJ usage was shown by naive CXCR3-negative and CXCR3-positive cells from the same donor, whereas distinct patterns were shown by memory cells. TRB CDR3s from CXCR3-positive naive cells showed higher hydrophobicity (lower Kidera factor 4), lower energy, and higher strength and volume indices than CXCR3-negative naive cells. Freshly isolated PBMCs were used for most assays because CXCR3 expression went down partially after cryopreservation. Surface CD5, linked to self-reactivity in mice, was comparable between naive subsets; TCR interaction strength was therefore also inferred from TRB CDR3 physicochemical properties.

A remark on this clonotype: Its antigen has not been determined.

CDR1 and CDR2, per the germline V gene, are SGDLS and YYNGEE. The CDR3 spans 14 residues, from the cysteine through the phenylalanine. The coding DNA is unavailable. For each CD8+ T cell subset, flow sorting was done in triplicate, and 300,000 to 350,000 cells per subset went directly into RLT lysis buffer. To exclude memory contaminants, naive CD8+ T cells were stringently defined as CD45RO-CCR7+CD27+CD95-. Using standard density gradient centrifugation, peripheral blood mononuclear cells were isolated from buffy coats. A FACSAria III was used to flow-sort naive CD8+ T cells into CXCR3-negative and CXCR3-positive populations. Total RNA was extracted from sorted cells using an RNeasy Mini Kit.

Sample: naive CXCR3- CD8+ T cells from blood. Interpreted using the paper, the cell subset or site label stands for: CD45RO-CCR7+CD27+CD95- naive CD8+ T cells lacking CXCR3 (TNR3-). The chain links TRBV9 with TRBJ2-6; without DNA, the TCRdb call of TRBD2 cannot be checked. The origin of this receptor is a human donor in good health. Some clones in this sample may be carry-over from other donors' samples. The CDR3 protein is CAMPRASGANVLTF. Here the CDR3 is joined to the reference TRBV9 and TRBJ2-6 genes, and the full variable domain is: DSGVTQTPKHLITATGQRVTLRCSPRSGDLSVYWYQQSLDQGLQFLIQYYNGEERAKGNILERFSAQQFPDLHSELNLSSLELGDSALYFCAMPRASGANVLTFGAGSRLTVL.